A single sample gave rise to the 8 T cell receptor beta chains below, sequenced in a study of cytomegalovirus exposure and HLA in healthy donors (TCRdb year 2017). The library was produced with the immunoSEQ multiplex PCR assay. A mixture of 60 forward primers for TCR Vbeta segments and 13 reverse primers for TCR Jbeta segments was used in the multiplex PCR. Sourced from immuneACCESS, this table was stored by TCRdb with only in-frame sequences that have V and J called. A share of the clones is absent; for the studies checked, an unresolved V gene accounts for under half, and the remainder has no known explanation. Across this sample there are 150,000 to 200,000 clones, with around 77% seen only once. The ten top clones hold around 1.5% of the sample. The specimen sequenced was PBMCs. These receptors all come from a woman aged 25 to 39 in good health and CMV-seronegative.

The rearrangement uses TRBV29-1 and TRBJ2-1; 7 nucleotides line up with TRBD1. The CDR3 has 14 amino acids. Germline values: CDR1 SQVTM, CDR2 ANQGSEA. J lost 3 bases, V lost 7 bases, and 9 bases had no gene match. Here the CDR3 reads CSANDRANYNEQFF. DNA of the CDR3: TGCAGCGCAAACGACAGGGCGAACTACAATGAGCAGTTCTTC.

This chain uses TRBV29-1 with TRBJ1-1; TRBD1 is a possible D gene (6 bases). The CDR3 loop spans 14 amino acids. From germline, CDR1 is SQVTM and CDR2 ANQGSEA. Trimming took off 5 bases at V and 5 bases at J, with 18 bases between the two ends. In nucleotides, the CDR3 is TGCAGCGTTTACAGGGTAAGGGGGAATACTGAAGCTTTCTTT. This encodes CSVYRVRGNTEAFF.

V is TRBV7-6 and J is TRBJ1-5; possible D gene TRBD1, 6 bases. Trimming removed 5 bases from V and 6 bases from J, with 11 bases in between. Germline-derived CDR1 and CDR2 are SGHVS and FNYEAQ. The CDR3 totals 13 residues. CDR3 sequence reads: CASSLQGGQPQHF. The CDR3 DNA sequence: TGTGCCAGCAGCCTACAGGGCGGTCAGCCCCAGCATTTT.

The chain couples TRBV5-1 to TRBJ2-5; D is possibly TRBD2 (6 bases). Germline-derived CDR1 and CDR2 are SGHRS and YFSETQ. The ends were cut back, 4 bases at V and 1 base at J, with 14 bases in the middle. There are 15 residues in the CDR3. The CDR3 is CASSPDPGVQETQYF. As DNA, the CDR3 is TGCGCCAGCAGCCCGGACCCGGGGGTCCAAGAGACCCAGTACTTC.

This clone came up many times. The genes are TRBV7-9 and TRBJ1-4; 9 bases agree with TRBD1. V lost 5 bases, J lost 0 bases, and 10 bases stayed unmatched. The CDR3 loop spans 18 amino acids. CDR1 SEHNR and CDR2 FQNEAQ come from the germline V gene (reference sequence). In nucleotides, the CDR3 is TGTGCCAGCAGCCTGGGACAGGGTAGGTCGGCAACTAATGAAAAACTGTTTTTT. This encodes CASSLGQGRSATNEKLFF. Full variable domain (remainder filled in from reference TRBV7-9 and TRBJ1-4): DTGVSQNPRHKITKRGQNVTFRCDPISEHNRLYWYRQTLGQGPEFLTYFQNEAQLEKSRLLSDRFSAERPKGSFSTLEIQRTEQGDSAMYLCASSLGQGRSATNEKLFFGSGTQLSVL.

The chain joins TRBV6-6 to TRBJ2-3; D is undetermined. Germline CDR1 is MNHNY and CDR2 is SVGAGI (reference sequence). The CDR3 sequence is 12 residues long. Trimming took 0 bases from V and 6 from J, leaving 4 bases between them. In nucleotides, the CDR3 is TGTGCCAGCAGTTACTCGAGGGATACGCAGTATTTT. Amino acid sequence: CASSYSRDTQYF.

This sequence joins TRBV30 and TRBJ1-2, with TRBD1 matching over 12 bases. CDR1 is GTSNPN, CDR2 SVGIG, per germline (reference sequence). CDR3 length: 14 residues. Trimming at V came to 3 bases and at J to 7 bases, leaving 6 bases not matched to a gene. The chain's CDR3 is CAWRIRDRGPGYTF. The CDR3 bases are TGTGCCTGGAGGATCCGGGACAGGGGGCCTGGCTACACCTTC.

The CDR3 is CASSSVGLNGNEQFF. Written as DNA, the CDR3 is TGTGCCAGCAGTTCCGTGGGACTAAATGGGAATGAGCAGTTCTTC. This chain connects TRBV28 to TRBJ2-1, with 7 bases identical to TRBD2. The CDR3 sequence is 15 residues long. The trim removed 4 bases at V and 7 bases at J, leaving 10 bases unmatched. CDR1 MDHEN and CDR2 SYDVKM come from the germline V gene.